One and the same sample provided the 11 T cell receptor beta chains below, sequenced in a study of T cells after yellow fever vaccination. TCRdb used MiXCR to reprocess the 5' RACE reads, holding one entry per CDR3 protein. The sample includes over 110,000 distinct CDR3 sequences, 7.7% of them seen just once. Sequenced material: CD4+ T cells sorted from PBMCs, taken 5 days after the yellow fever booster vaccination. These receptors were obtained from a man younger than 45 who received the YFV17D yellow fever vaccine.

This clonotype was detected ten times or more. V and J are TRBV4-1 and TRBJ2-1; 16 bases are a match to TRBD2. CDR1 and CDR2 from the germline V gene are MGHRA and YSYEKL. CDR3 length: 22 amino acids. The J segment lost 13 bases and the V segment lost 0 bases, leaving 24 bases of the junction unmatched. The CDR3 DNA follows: TGCGCCAGCAGCCAAGATCCCAGGGGGACTAGCGGGAGGGGTCTTACCGCCGCGGGACAGTTCTTC. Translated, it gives CASSQDPRGTSGRGLTAAGQFF.

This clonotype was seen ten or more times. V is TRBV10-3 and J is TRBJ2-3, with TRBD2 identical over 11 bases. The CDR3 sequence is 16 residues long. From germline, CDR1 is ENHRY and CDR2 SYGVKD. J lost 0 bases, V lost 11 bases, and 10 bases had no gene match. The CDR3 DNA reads TGTGCCGTTAGCGGGAGGGCCAGGTCTAGCACAGATACGCAGTATTTT. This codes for CAVSGRARSSTDTQYF.

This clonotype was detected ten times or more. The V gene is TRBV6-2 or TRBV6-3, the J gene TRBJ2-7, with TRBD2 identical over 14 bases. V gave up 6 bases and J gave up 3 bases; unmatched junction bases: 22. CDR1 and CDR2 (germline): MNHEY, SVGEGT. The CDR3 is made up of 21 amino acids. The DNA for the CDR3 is TGTGCCAGCAGCCGCCGGGACAGAACCTTAGGACTAGCGGGAGGATTCTACGAGCAGTACTTC. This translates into CASSRRDRTLGLAGGFYEQYF.

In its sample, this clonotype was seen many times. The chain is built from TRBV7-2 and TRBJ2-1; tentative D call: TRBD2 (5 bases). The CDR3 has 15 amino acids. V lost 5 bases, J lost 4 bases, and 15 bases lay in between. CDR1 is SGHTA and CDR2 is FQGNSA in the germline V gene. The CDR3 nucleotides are TGTGCCAGCAGCCCGGGCCTCGGACTTTACAATGAGCAGTTCTTC. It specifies CASSPGLGLYNEQFF.

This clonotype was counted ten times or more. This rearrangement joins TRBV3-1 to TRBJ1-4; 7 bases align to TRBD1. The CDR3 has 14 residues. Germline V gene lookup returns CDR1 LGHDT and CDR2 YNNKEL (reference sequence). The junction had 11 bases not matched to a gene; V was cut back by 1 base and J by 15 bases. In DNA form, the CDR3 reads TGTGCCAGCAGCCAAGCAGGTCGAGGGGGCGCAGTGTTTTTT. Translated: CASSQAGRGGAVFF.

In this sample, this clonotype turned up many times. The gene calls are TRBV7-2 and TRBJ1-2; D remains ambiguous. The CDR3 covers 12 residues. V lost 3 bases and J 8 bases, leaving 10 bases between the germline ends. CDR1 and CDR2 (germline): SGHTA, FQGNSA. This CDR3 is CASSFMANGYTF. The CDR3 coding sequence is TGTGCCAGCAGCTTTATGGCAAACGGCTACACCTTC.

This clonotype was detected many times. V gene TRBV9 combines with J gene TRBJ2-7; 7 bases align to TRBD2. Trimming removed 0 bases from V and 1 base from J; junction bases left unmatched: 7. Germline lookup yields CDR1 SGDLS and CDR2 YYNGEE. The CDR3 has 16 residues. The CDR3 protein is CASSVGHRGSSYEQYF. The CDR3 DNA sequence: TGTGCCAGCAGCGTAGGGCATCGCGGGAGTTCCTACGAGCAGTACTTC.

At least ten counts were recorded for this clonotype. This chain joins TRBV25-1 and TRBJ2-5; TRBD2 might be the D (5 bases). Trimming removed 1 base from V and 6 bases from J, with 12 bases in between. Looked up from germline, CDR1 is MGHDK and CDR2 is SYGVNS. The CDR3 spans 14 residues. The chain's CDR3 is CASSESEGLKTQYF. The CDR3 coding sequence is TGTGCCAGCAGTGAATCAGAAGGACTGAAGACCCAGTACTTC.

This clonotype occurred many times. The CDR3 DNA reads as TGTGCCAGTAGTGTCGACAGGGGTATTACCTACGAGCAGTACTTC. It yields the protein CASSVDRGITYEQYF. This chain links TRBV19 with TRBJ2-7; TRBD1 aligns across 8 bases. Germline V lookup: CDR1 LNHDA, CDR2 SQIVND (reference sequence). The CDR3 spans 15 residues. The ends lost 5 bases at V and 2 bases at J; junction bases unmatched: 8.

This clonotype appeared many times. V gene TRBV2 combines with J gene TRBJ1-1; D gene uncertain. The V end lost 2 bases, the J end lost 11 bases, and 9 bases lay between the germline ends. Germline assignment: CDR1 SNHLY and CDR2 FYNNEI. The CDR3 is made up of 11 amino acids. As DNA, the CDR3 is TGTGCCAGCAGTGAACTCAGCGCGGCTTTCTTT. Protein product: CASSELSAAFF. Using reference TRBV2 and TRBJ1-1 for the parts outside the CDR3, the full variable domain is EPEVTQTPSHQVTQMGQEVILRCVPISNHLYFYWYRQILGQKVEFLVSFYNNEISEKSEIFDDQFSVERPDGSNFTLKIRSTKLEDSAMYFCASSELSAAFFGQGTRLTVV.

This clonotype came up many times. DNA of the CDR3: TGCGCCAGCAGCTTGAAGCTAGCGGGAGAGACCCAGTACTTC. It is translated as CASSLKLAGETQYF. This chain uses TRBV5-1 with TRBJ2-5, with 8 bases lining up with TRBD2. The J segment lost 4 bases and the V segment lost 1 base, leaving 3 bases of the junction unmatched. The CDR3 has 14 residues. CDR1 SGHRS and CDR2 YFSETQ come from the germline V gene. The full variable domain, with the rest looked up from reference TRBV5-1 and TRBJ2-5, is KAGVTQTPRYLIKTRGQQVTLSCSPISGHRSVSWYQQTPGQGLQFLFEYFSETQRNKGNFPGRFSGRQFSNSRSEMNVSTLELGDSALYLCASSLKLAGETQYFGPGTRLLVL.